These T cell receptor beta chains were read from a single sample in a study of T cell responses to AZD1222 COVID-19 vaccine. Sequenced by immunoSEQ multiplex PCR; TCRdb stores in-frame clones only, minus some. The sample yields 160,000 or so clones, around nine tenths seen once. The sequencing here drew on peripheral blood, taken on day 0 of AZD1222 vaccination. Receptors were obtained from an adult in good health. The CDR3 runs from the conserved cysteine through the conserved F or W. The D gene is left open where the match is weak. A row's size may be missing; if present it is once, few, many or a size class.

J,size,V,D,CDR3,DNA
TRBJ1-5,NA,TRBV3-1/TRBV3-2,NA,CASSQDSGEAQPQHF,TGTGCCAGCAGCCAAGATTCGGGGGAGGCTCAGCCCCAGCATTTT
TRBJ1-2,NA,TRBV18,NA,CASSPSQAHGYTF,TGTGCCAGCTCACCTTCACAGGCTCATGGCTACACCTTC
TRBJ1-1,NA,TRBV9,TRBD1,CASSVQGGHAEAFF,TGTGCCAGCAGCGTACAGGGGGGTCACGCTGAAGCTTTCTTT
TRBJ1-6,NA,TRBV2,NA,CASTSDLIYNSPLHF,TGTGCCAGCACAAGCGACCTCATCTATAATTCACCCCTCCACTTT
TRBJ2-7,NA,TRBV4-3,NA,CASSQALGTLQYEQYF,TGCGCCAGCAGCCAAGCCTTGGGGACCCTTCAATACGAGCAGTACTTC
TRBJ1-4,NA,TRBV28,NA,CASSGLGGEEKLFF,TGTGCCAGCAGTGGATTGGGGGGGGAGGAAAAACTGTTTTTT
TRBJ2-6,NA,TRBV4-3,TRBD1,CASSQVGGGSGANVLTF,TGCGCCAGCAGCCAAGTAGGGGGCGGGTCTGGGGCCAACGTCCTGACTTTC
TRBJ2-3,NA,TRBV13,NA,CASSFGQISTDTQYF,TGTGCCAGCAGCTTTGGACAGATCAGCACAGATACGCAGTATTTT
TRBJ1-1,NA,TRBV7-2,NA,CASSVGTYTEAFF,TGTGCCAGCAGCGTCGGGACGTACACTGAAGCTTTCTTT
TRBJ1-5,NA,TRBV5-5,TRBD1,CASSATGAVGNQPQHF,TGTGCCAGCAGCGCGACAGGGGCCGTGGGCAATCAGCCCCAGCATTTT
TRBJ1-3,once,TRBV18,NA,CASSKTSGNTIYF,TGTGCCAGCTCAAAGACTTCTGGAAACACCATATATTTT
TRBJ2-2,few,TRBV9,NA,CASSGRGRSGGELFF,TGTGCCAGCAGTGGGCGGGGCAGGTCCGGCGGGGAGCTGTTTTTT
TRBJ1-1,NA,TRBV2,NA,CASSEDSGATEAFF,TGTGCCAGCAGTGAAGATTCGGGGGCCACTGAAGCTTTCTTT
TRBJ1-5,NA,TRBV5-5,NA,CASSRDRGDQPQHF,TGTGCCAGCAGTCGGGACCGGGGAGATCAGCCCCAGCATTTT
TRBJ1-1,NA,TRBV24-1,TRBD1,CATKDRGDTEAFF,TGTGCCACCAAGGACAGGGGGGACACTGAAGCTTTCTTT
TRBJ1-4,NA,TRBV24-1,TRBD1,CATSPGTGGRVEKLFF,TGTGCCACCAGCCCCGGGACAGGGGGAAGGGTGGAAAAACTGTTTTTT
TRBJ1-5,once,TRBV19,TRBD1,CASGTVKYSNQPQHF,TGTGCCAGTGGGACAGTGAAATATAGCAATCAGCCCCAGCATTTT
TRBJ2-7,NA,TRBV14,NA,CASSPRGSEEQYF,TGTGCCAGCAGCCCCCGAGGAAGTGAGGAGCAGTACTTC
TRBJ2-7,NA,TRBV5-1,TRBD2,CASSSGLAGYYEQYF,TGCGCCAGCAGCTCTGGACTAGCGGGATATTACGAGCAGTACTTC
TRBJ1-1,NA,TRBV19,NA,CASKRTLGLAFF,TGTGCCAGTAAAAGGACTCTGGGGTTAGCTTTCTTT
TRBJ1-1,NA,TRBV19,NA,CASSPGGLNTEAFF,TGTGCTAGTAGTCCCGGAGGACTGAACACTGAAGCTTTCTTT
TRBJ2-2,NA,TRBV7-9,TRBD2,CASSPRTSGYTGELFF,TGTGCCAGCAGCCCCCGGACTAGCGGTTACACCGGGGAGCTGTTTTTT
TRBJ1-2,NA,TRBV25-1,NA,CASSELDSNYGYTF,TGTGCCAGCAGTGAATTAGACAGCAACTATGGCTACACCTTC
TRBJ1-1,NA,TRBV2,NA,CASSEAGTGNAEAFF,TGTGCCAGCAGTGAAGCGGGAACGGGGAACGCTGAAGCTTTCTTT
TRBJ1-1,NA,TRBV7-9,NA,CASGLDGAEAFF,TGTGCCAGCGGGCTGGACGGGGCTGAAGCTTTCTTT